The TCR beta chain described here comes from a study of cytomegalovirus exposure and HLA in healthy donors. Study-wide background: Among the approximately 430 donors who were genotyped, about 86% fell in the genetic ancestry cluster that is associated with self-reported Caucasian donors.

Researchers ran the PCR with 60 Vbeta and 13 Jbeta primers. Generated by immunoSEQ multiplex PCR, the TCRdb table keeps only in-frame clones and is missing some. The sample yields about 120,000 clones, 74% seen once. In germline, CDR1 is MDHEN, CDR2 SYDVKM. The CDR3 runs to 14 residues. The V gene end was trimmed by 5 bases and the J gene end by 6 bases; junction bases not matched to a gene: 9. Sample: PBMCs. The chain carries TRBV28 and TRBJ2-7, with 8 positions matching TRBD1. This sequence originates from a human donor in good health. The DNA for the CDR3 is TGTGCCAGCAGTACTGGACAGGGTTTGGGCGAGCAGTACTTC. Translation gives CASSTGQGLGEQYF.